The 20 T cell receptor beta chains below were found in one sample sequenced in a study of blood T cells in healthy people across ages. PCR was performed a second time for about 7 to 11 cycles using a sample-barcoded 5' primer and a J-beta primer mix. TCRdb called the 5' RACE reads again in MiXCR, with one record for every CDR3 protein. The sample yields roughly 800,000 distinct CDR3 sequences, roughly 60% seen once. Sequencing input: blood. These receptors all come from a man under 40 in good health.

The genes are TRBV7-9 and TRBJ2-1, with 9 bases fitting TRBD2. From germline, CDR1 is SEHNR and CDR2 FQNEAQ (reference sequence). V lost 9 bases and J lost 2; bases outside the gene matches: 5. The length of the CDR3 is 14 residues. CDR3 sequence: CASTTSGTYNEQFF. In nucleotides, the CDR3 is TGTGCCAGTACGACTAGCGGAACCTACAATGAGCAGTTCTTC.

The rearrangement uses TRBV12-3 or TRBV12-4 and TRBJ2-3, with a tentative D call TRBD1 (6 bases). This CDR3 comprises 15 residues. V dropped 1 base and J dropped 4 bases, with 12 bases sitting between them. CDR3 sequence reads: CASSLGRGAADTQYF. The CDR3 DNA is TGTGCCAGCAGTTTAGGCAGGGGAGCTGCAGATACGCAGTATTTT.

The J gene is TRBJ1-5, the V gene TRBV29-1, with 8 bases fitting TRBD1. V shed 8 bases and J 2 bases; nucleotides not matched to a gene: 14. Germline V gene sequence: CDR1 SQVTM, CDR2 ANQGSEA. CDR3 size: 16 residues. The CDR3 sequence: CSPISQGEGGNQPQHF. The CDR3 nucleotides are TGCAGCCCAATCTCACAGGGGGAAGGCGGCAATCAGCCCCAGCATTTT.

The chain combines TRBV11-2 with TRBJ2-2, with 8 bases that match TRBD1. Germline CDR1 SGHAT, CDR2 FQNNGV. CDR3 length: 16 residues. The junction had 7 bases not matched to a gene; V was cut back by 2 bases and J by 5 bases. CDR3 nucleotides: TGTGCCAGCAGCTTATCTGCGACAGGGGCAACCGGGGAGCTGTTTTTT. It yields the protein CASSLSATGATGELFF.

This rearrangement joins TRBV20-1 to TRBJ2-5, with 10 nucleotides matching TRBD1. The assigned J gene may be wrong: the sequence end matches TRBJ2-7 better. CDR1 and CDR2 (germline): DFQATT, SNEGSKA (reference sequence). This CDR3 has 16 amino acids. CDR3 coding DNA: TGCAGTGCTAAGGGAAAGGTATGGGACAGGGGTTACGAGCAGTACTTC. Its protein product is CSAKGKVWDRGYEQYF.

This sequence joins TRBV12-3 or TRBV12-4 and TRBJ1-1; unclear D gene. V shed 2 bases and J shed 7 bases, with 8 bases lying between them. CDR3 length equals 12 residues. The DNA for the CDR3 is TGTGCCAGCAGTTTAATATACGGTGAAGCTTTCTTT. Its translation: CASSLIYGEAFF.

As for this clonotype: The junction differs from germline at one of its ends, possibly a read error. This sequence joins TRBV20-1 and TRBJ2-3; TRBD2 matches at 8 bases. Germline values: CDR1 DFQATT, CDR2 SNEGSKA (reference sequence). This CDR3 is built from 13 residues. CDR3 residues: CSAISGGGDTRYF. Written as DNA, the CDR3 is TGCAGTGCTATAAGCGGGGGTGGGGATACGCGGTATTTT.

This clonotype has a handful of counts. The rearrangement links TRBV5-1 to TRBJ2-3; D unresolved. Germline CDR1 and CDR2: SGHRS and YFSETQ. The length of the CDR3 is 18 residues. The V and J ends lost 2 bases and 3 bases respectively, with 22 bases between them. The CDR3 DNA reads TGCGCCAGCAGCTTTAACCCTCAAATAAATTTGGGAACAGATACGCAGTATTTT. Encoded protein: CASSFNPQINLGTDTQYF. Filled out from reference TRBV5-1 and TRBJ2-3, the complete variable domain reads KAGVTQTPRYLIKTRGQQVTLSCSPISGHRSVSWYQQTPGQGLQFLFEYFSETQRNKGNFPGRFSGRQFSNSRSEMNVSTLELGDSALYLCASSFNPQINLGTDTQYFGPGTRLTVL.

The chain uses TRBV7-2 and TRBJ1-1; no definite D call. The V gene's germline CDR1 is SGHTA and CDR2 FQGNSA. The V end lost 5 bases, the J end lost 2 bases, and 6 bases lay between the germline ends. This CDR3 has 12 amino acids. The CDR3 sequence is CASSPINTEAFF. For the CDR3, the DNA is TGTGCCAGCAGCCCGATTAACACTGAAGCTTTCTTT. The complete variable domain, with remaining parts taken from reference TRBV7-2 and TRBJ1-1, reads GAGVSQSPSNKVTEKGKDVELRCDPISGHTALYWYRQSLGQGLEFLIYFQGNSAPDKSGLPSDRFSAERTGGSVSTLTIQRTQQEDSAVYLCASSPINTEAFFGQGTRLTVV.

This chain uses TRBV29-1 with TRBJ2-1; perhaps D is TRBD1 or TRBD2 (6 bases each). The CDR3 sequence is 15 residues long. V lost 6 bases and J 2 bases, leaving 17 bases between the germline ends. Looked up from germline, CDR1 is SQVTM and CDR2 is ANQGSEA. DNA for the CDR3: TGCAGCGTGATCAGGGCGGGGACACCCTACAATGAGCAGTTCTTC. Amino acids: CSVIRAGTPYNEQFF.

The CDR3 here is CSFVVHLGEGQYF. The CDR3 region has the DNA TGCAGCTTCGTGGTGCATCTCGGTGAAGGCCAGTACTTC. The chain uses TRBV29-1 and TRBJ2-5; no firm D call. Deletions cut 8 bases from V and 10 bases from J, with 23 bases between. The length of the CDR3 is 13 residues. Per germline, CDR1 SQVTM and CDR2 ANQGSEA. The full variable domain, completed using reference TRBV29-1 and TRBJ2-5, is SAVISQKPSRDICQRGTSLTIQCQVDSQVTMMFWYRQQPGQSLTLIATANQGSEATYESGFVIDKFPISRPNLTFSTLTVSNMSPEDSSIYLCSFVVHLGEGQYFGPGTRLLVL.

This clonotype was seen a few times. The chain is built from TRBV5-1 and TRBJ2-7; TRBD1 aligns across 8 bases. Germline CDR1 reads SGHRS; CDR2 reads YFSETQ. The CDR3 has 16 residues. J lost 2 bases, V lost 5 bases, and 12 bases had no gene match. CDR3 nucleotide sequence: TGCGCCAGCAGGGTAACGACAGGGGCCTTTACCTACGAGCAGTACTTC. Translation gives CASRVTTGAFTYEQYF.

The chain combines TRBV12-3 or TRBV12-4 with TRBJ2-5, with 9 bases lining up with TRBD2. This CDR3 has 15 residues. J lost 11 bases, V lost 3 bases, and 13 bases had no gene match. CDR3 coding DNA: TGTGCCAGCAGTTTTATAGCGGGGGACGAGGATGAGCAGTACTTC. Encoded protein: CASSFIAGDEDEQYF.

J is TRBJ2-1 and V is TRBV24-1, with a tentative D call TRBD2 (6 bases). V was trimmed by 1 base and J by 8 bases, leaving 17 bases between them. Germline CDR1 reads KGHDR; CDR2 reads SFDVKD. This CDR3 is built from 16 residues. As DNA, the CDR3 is TGTGCCACCAGTGATTTACCGGGAGTTTCGTTGGATGAGCAGTTCTTC. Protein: CATSDLPGVSLDEQFF.

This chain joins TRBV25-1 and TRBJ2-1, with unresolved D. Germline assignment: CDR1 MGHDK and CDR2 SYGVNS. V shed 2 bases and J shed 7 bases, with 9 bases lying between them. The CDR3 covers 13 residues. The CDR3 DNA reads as TGTGCCAGCAGTGAACTAGGTTCGAATGAGCAGTTCTTC. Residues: CASSELGSNEQFF.

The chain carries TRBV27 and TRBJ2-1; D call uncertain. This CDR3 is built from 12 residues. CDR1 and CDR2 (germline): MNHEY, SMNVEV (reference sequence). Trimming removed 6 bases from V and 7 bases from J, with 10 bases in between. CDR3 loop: CASSHSLNEQFF. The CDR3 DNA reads TGTGCCAGCAGCCACTCCTTAAATGAGCAGTTCTTC.

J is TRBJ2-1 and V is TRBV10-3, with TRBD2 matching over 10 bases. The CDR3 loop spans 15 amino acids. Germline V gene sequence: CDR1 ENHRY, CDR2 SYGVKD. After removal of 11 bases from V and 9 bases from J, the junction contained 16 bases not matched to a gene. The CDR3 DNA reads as TGTGCCGTGGAGCATCAGCGGGGGGGCCTAAGTGAGCAGTTCTTC. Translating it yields CAVEHQRGGLSEQFF.

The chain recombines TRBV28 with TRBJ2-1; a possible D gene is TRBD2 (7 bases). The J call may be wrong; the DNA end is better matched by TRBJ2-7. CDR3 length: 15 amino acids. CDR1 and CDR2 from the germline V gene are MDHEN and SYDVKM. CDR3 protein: CASSLSGGSYNEQYF. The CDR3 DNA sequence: TGTGCCAGCAGTTTATCGGGGGGCTCTTACAATGAGCAGTACTTC.

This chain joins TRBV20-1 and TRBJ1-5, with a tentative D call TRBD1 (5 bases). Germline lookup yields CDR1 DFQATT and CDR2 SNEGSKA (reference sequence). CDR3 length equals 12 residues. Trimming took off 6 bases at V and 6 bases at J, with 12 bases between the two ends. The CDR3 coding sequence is TGCAGTGCCCAAAGAGGGGCTCAGCCCCAGCATTTT. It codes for CSAQRGAQPQHF.

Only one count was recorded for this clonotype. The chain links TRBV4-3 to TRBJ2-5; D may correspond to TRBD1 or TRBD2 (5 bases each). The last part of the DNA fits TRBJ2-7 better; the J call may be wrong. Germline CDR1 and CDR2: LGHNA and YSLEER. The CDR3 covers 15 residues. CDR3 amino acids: CASSQGAEGPYEQYF. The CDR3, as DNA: TGCGCCAGCAGCCAAGGAGCTGAGGGACCTTACGAGCAGTACTTC.